The 13 T cell receptor beta chains in this list originate from one sample, sequenced in a study of low-dose radiotherapy and immunotherapy resistance in tumors. Primers used for first-strand cDNA, a TRAV- and TRBV-specific set, covered both alpha and beta chains. PCR amplification of the TCRs was performed with Phusion for 20 PCR cycles, and it relied on a constant-region primer together with a V-primer adapter. TCRdb re-called the reads with MiXCR, one entry per CDR3 protein. The data show 100,000 or so distinct CDR3 sequences, about a fifth seen once. Noted time point: after trial treatment. Specified treatment: LDRT plus nivolumab, ipilimumab, low-dose cyclophosphamide and aspirin (RACIN trial). The sample in question was PBMCs, obtained after low-dose radiotherapy plus immunotherapy. The receptor source for this set is a male donor with prostate cancer.

This clonotype has ten or more counts. V usage is TRBV12-3 or TRBV12-4 and J usage is TRBJ2-1, with 10 bases aligning to TRBD2. This CDR3 region has 15 residues. V was pared by 5 bases and J by 7 bases, with 8 bases of the junction left unmatched. The CDR3 is CASSPLAGRRNEQFF. The CDR3 DNA is TGTGCCAGCAGTCCACTAGCGGGGCGGCGGAATGAGCAGTTCTTC.

Note on this clonotype: This probably arose from a read error, given a far larger clone one base away. The chain joins TRBV6-1 to TRBJ2-1; 8 positions match TRBD1. Trimming at V came to 7 bases and at J to 10 bases, leaving 12 bases not matched to a gene. This CDR3 region has 14 residues. CDR1 is MNHNS, CDR2 SASEGT, per germline. CDR3 loop: CASNERTGIYEQFF. CDR3 sequence (DNA): TGTGCCAGCAATGAGAGGACAGGGATCTACGAGCAGTTCTTC.

The chain recombines TRBV9 with TRBJ2-3; 12 bases map to TRBD2. The CDR3 contains 17 residues. Germline loops: CDR1 SGDLS, CDR2 YYNGEE. J was trimmed by 2 bases and V by 3 bases; bases with no gene match: 7. CDR3 amino acids: CASSGRTSGDPTDTQYF. The CDR3 DNA reads as TGTGCCAGCAGCGGAAGGACTAGCGGGGACCCCACAGATACGCAGTATTTT.

This clonotype was detected ten times or more. The chain has TRBV24-1 and TRBJ2-5, with TRBD1 identical over 8 bases. J lost 4 bases, V lost 4 bases, and 7 bases had no gene match. Germline CDR1 KGHDR, CDR2 SFDVKD. The CDR3 runs 15 residues. The CDR3 nucleotides read TGTGCCACCAGTGAAACCGCTGACAGGGGAGAGACCCAGTACTTC. Its protein product is CATSETADRGETQYF.

On this clonotype: A far larger clone differs by one base, so this is likely a read error. The chain couples TRBV13 to TRBJ2-1; 10 nucleotides line up with TRBD2. The germline gives CDR1 PRHDT, CDR2 FYEKMQ (reference sequence). The V gene end was trimmed by 5 bases and the J gene end by 6 bases; junction bases not matched to a gene: 7. This CDR3 has 15 amino acids. The CDR3, as DNA: TGTGCCAGCAGCGCAGAAGCGGGGGGGGTCAATGAGCAGTTCTTC. It is translated as CASSAEAGGVNEQFF.

The V and J genes are TRBV2 and TRBJ1-2; D is unclear. Trimming removed 7 bases at V and 2 bases at J, with 11 bases between. Per germline, CDR1 SNHLY and CDR2 FYNNEI. CDR3 length: 13 residues. The CDR3, as DNA: TGTGCCAGCAAGGACCCAGGCAACTATGGCTACACCTTC. As protein: CASKDPGNYGYTF.

This clonotype was seen many times. The chain couples TRBV7-2 to TRBJ2-5; D possibly corresponds to TRBD2 (7 bases). Trimming shortened V by 4 bases and J by 5 bases, and 14 bases separated the two germline ends. CDR3 length equals 14 residues. Germline V gene sequence: CDR1 SGHTA, CDR2 FQGNSA. The CDR3 nucleotides are TGTGCCAGCAGCTCGGGGGGCCGAGGGGAGACCCAGTACTTC. Translated, it gives CASSSGGRGETQYF.

The table lists this clonotype with a count of one. The rearrangement uses TRBV6-5 and TRBJ2-3; D is ambiguous. CDR3 length: 13 residues. Germline V gene data show CDR1 as MNHEY and CDR2 as SVGAGI. V lost 6 bases to trimming and J lost 2 bases, with 9 bases between them. CDR3 DNA: TGTGCCAGCAGCGAAATGCACACAGATACGCAGTATTTT. Its translation: CASSEMHTDTQYF.

The V gene is TRBV30, the J gene TRBJ2-3; TRBD2 agrees at 11 bases. Per germline, CDR1 GTSNPN and CDR2 SVGIG (reference sequence). Germline trimming cut 4 bases from V and 9 bases from J; bases unmatched to any gene: 15. The CDR3 consists of 16 residues. The CDR3 here is CAWIGELAGGQRTQYF. The CDR3 DNA reads as TGTGCCTGGATTGGGGAGCTAGCGGGGGGCCAGAGAACGCAGTATTTT.

This clonotype was counted at least ten times. The chain carries TRBV12-3 or TRBV12-4 and TRBJ2-7; D is unresolved. V lost 5 bases and J lost 3, with 11 bases in between. There are 13 residues in the CDR3. CDR3 residues: CASSPPLVYEQYF. The CDR3 region has the DNA TGTGCCAGCAGTCCCCCTTTGGTCTACGAGCAGTACTTC.

This clonotype has at least ten counts. The rearrangement links TRBV11-1 to TRBJ2-7, with TRBD2 matching 11 bases. The CDR3 has 18 amino acids. Germline V gene sequence: CDR1 SGHAT, CDR2 FQDESV (reference sequence). Trimming cost V 5 bases and J 2 bases; bases outside gene matches: 14. The CDR3 nucleotides are TGTGCCAGCAGCCTCTTACGCCTAGCGGGGGGCGAGACCTACGAGCAGTACTTC. It yields the protein CASSLLRLAGGETYEQYF.

Details on this clonotype: The likely explanation is a read error, given a far larger clone one base away. The CDR3 loop reads CASSIDGGGSQYF. The CDR3 bases are TGTGCCAGTAGTATAGATGGGGGGGGATCGCAGTACTTC. The rearrangement links TRBV19 to TRBJ2-5, with 7 bases fitting TRBD2. V shed 0 bases and J 11 bases; nucleotides not matched to a gene: 6. This CDR3 is 13 amino acids long. In germline, CDR1 is LNHDA, CDR2 SQIVND (reference sequence).

In this sample, this clonotype turned up many times. The chain has TRBV10-3 and TRBJ1-3; no clear D gene. Trimming removed 3 bases from V and 0 bases from J, with 3 bases in between. CDR1 ENHRY and CDR2 SYGVKD come from the germline V gene. There are 13 residues in the CDR3. The CDR3 coding sequence is TGTGCCATCAGTGACCCCTCTGGAAACACCATATATTTT. As protein: CAISDPSGNTIYF.